Sequencing of this TCR beta chain was carried out in a study of control samples from healthy donors and cancer patients. Some clones are missing from TCRdb's copy, which holds only in-frame ones; the method was immunoSEQ multiplex PCR. The sample shows under 150,000 clones, about 85% of them seen only once. The source material was blood. This TCR was recovered from a woman in her twenties or thirties in good health.

The CDR3 DNA sequence: TGTGCCTCCGAAAATTACGAGCAGTACTTC. Translating it yields CASENYEQYF. The chain uses TRBV6-5 and TRBJ2-7; D is unresolved. The CDR3 is made up of 10 amino acids. The germline V gene encodes CDR1 MNHEY and CDR2 SVGAGI. Trimming removed 11 bases from V and 4 bases from J, with 9 bases in between.